Each of the 25 T cell receptor beta chains below was sequenced from the same sample in a study of control samples from healthy donors and cancer patients. This table comes from immunoSEQ multiplex PCR, and its TCRdb copy is limited to in-frame clones, with some not included. The sample contains 100,000 to 150,000 clones, roughly 90% of which appear only once. The sample consisted of blood. The receptors were gathered from a man aged 45 to 65 in good health.

Concerning this clone: The sample has other DNA sequences that encode this CDR3 too. This chain uses TRBV27 with TRBJ2-3; D may be TRBD2 (5 bases). V shed 0 bases and J shed 4 bases, with 8 bases lying between them. This CDR3 spans 14 amino acids. Germline V gives CDR1 MNHEY, CDR2 SMNVEV (reference sequence). The CDR3 sequence: CASSLSAGSDTQYF. Here the CDR3 DNA reads TGTGCCAGCAGTTTATCGGCGGGTTCAGATACGCAGTATTTT.

The chain is built from TRBV21-1 and TRBJ1-5. TRBV21-1 is a listed pseudogene. The CDR3 is 12 amino acids. The CDR3: CASSKGGQPQHF. The CDR3 coding sequence is TGTGCCAGCAGCAAGGGTGGTCAGCCCCAGCATTTT.

V gene TRBV12-3 or TRBV12-4 combines with J gene TRBJ2-7; TRBD2 agrees at 8 bases. The CDR3 has 13 residues. V lost 4 bases to trimming and J lost 5 bases; unmatched junction nucleotides: 4. CDR3 sequence reads: CASSSGGRHEQYF. The CDR3 nucleotides read TGTGCCAGCAGTTCGGGGGGGCGCCACGAGCAGTACTTC.

The rearrangement joins TRBV6-5 to TRBJ1-6, with 8 positions matching TRBD1. Germline V gene sequence: CDR1 MNHEY, CDR2 SVGAGI. The CDR3 loop spans 13 amino acids. The V segment lost 5 bases and the J segment 9 bases; nucleotides outside the gene matches: 3. CDR3 in amino acids: CASSTGGVSPLHF. CDR3 in DNA: TGTGCCAGCAGTACAGGGGGGGTTTCACCCCTCCACTTT.

To note about this clone: Other DNA sequences in the sample encode the same CDR3. V is TRBV4-1 and J is TRBJ1-4; the match to TRBD1 covers 7 bases. The CDR3 contains 17 residues. V lost 1 base to trimming and J lost 3 bases; unmatched junction nucleotides: 8. In germline, CDR1 is MGHRA, CDR2 YSYEKL. The CDR3 loop is CASSQGQGGGANEKLFF. The CDR3, as DNA: TGCGCCAGCAGCCAAGGACAGGGTGGGGGAGCTAATGAAAAACTGTTTTTT.

The rearrangement links TRBV4-1 to TRBJ1-1, with 12 bases matching TRBD1. Germline V gives CDR1 MGHRA, CDR2 YSYEKL. The CDR3 spans 17 residues. Trimming at V came to 0 bases and at J to 7 bases, leaving 9 bases not matched to a gene. For the CDR3, the DNA is TGCGCCAGCAGCCAAGATACCGGGACAGGGGGCTTCATTGAAGCTTTCTTT. Its protein product is CASSQDTGTGGFIEAFF.

This chain connects TRBV28 to TRBJ1-4; D remains ambiguous. Trimming shortened V by 5 bases and J by 0 bases, and 13 bases separated the two germline ends. The germline V gene encodes CDR1 MDHEN and CDR2 SYDVKM. The CDR3 runs 16 residues. This chain's CDR3 is CASSPPSLTTNEKLFF. Written as DNA, the CDR3 is TGTGCCAGCAGTCCCCCTTCACTGACAACTAATGAAAAACTGTTTTTT.

The chain links TRBV29-1 to TRBJ2-7; perhaps D is TRBD1 or TRBD2 (5 bases each). With 6 bases removed from V and 5 bases from J, the gap between germline ends came to 29 bases. Germline values: CDR1 SQVTM, CDR2 ANQGSEA. The CDR3 sequence is 17 residues long. CDR3: CSVPAHNRSSEVHEQYF. As DNA, the CDR3 is TGCAGCGTCCCCGCCCATAACAGGTCCTCGGAGGTCCACGAGCAGTACTTC.

The chain links TRBV2 to TRBJ2-1, with 8 bases matching TRBD2. Germline assignment: CDR1 SNHLY and CDR2 FYNNEI. Trimming took 7 bases from V and 5 from J; bases not matched to a gene: 10. The CDR3 is made up of 15 amino acids. The CDR3 nucleotides are TGTGCCAGCAAACCAACGGGGGGGGCGAACAATGAGCAGTTCTTC. Residues: CASKPTGGANNEQFF.

J is TRBJ1-1 and V is TRBV5-6, with D perhaps TRBD1 (5 bases). From germline, CDR1 is SGHDT and CDR2 YYEEEE. The V and J ends lost 0 bases and 7 bases respectively, with 13 bases between them. This CDR3 comprises 14 residues. The CDR3: CASSLGQGLGEAFF. The CDR3 DNA sequence: TGTGCCAGCAGCTTGGGGCAGGGTTTAGGTGAAGCTTTCTTT.

This clone came up once. Here the CDR3 reads CASSTVYTGELFF. The CDR3 DNA is TGTGCCAGCAGTACAGTCTACACCGGGGAGCTGTTTTTT. The chain uses TRBV7-6 and TRBJ2-2; D is unresolved. Between the trimmed V and J ends, which lost 6 bases and 3 bases, there was a span of 8 bases. The CDR3 extends over 13 amino acids. Germline assignment: CDR1 SGHVS and CDR2 FNYEAQ.

This clone was observed a single time. The chain combines TRBV2 with TRBJ1-2; 7 bases map to TRBD1. V gave up 3 bases and J gave up 1 base; unmatched junction bases: 5. The CDR3 spans 15 residues. The germline CDR1 and CDR2 sequences are SNHLY and FYNNEI. For the CDR3, the DNA is TGTGCCAGCAGTGAGATTCCAGGGGGTAACTATGGCTACACCTTC. Protein sequence: CASSEIPGGNYGYTF.

This clone showed up just a few times. Other DNA sequences of this sample code for an identical CDR3. The chain has TRBV28 and TRBJ2-3; D call uncertain. Deletions cut 5 bases from V and 0 bases from J, with 6 bases between. The CDR3 loop spans 13 amino acids. Germline values: CDR1 MDHEN, CDR2 SYDVKM. The CDR3 loop is CASSPPSTDTQYF. As DNA, the CDR3 is TGTGCCAGCAGTCCCCCAAGCACAGATACGCAGTATTTT.

This clone was counted a single time. This chain uses TRBV24-1 with TRBJ2-4, with D perhaps TRBD1 or TRBD2 (5 bases each). Germline assignment: CDR1 KGHDR and CDR2 SFDVKD. Trimming cost V 7 bases and J 7 bases, with 19 bases left between them. The CDR3 contains 15 residues. DNA of the CDR3: TGTGCCACCAGGGGGGTAAGGGACCCCCCTAACATTCAGTACTTC. Protein product: CATRGVRDPPNIQYF.

This clone was counted a single time. CDR3 loop: CASSGGLAGRQETQYF. DNA for the CDR3: TGCGCCAGCAGCGGAGGACTAGCGGGGAGGCAAGAGACCCAGTACTTC. The chain employs TRBV5-1 and TRBJ2-5, with 12 positions matching TRBD2. Germline trimming cut 4 bases from V and 2 bases from J; bases unmatched to any gene: 6. The CDR3 length is 16 residues. The germline gives CDR1 SGHRS, CDR2 YFSETQ.

The chain joins TRBV28 to TRBJ2-1; D ambiguous. This CDR3 has 14 residues. Per the germline V gene, CDR1 is MDHEN and CDR2 is SYDVKM. The germline V and J ends were trimmed by 5 bases and 0 bases, with 8 bases remaining between them. For the CDR3, the DNA is TGTGCCAGCAGTACAGTACTCTCCTACAATGAGCAGTTCTTC. It is translated as CASSTVLSYNEQFF.

The chain has TRBV5-1 and TRBJ2-5; D gene uncertain. From germline, CDR1 is SGHRS and CDR2 YFSETQ. Trimming shortened V by 4 bases and J by 2 bases, and 15 bases separated the two germline ends. This CDR3 comprises 15 residues. CDR3 residues: CASSRAGDPQETQYF. As DNA, the CDR3 is TGCGCCAGCAGCCGCGCCGGAGACCCGCAAGAGACCCAGTACTTC.

The chain recombines TRBV18 with TRBJ1-6; D unresolved. Trimming shortened V by 2 bases and J by 7 bases, and 9 bases separated the two germline ends. CDR1 is KGHSH and CDR2 is LQKENI in the germline V gene. The CDR3 has 14 residues. CDR3 coding DNA: TGTGCCAGCTCACCAGGTGGCGTAAATTCACCCCTCCACTTT. It is translated as CASSPGGVNSPLHF.

The rearrangement joins TRBV28 to TRBJ2-5; D gene ambiguous. With 2 bases removed from V and 9 bases from J, the gap between germline ends came to 13 bases. The CDR3 extends over 13 amino acids. Per the germline V gene, CDR1 is MDHEN and CDR2 is SYDVKM. CDR3 bases: TGTGCCAGCAGTTTAGACACTGGGTGGGCCCAGTACTTC. Encoded protein: CASSLDTGWAQYF.

This chain uses TRBV18 with TRBJ2-7; 7 bases align to TRBD1. In germline, CDR1 is KGHSH, CDR2 LQKENI. Trimming removed 4 bases from V and 5 bases from J; junction bases left unmatched: 5. The CDR3 sequence is 13 residues long. The CDR3 nucleotides read TGTGCCAGCTCACTAAGACAGGGAGACGAGCAGTACTTC. This gives the protein CASSLRQGDEQYF.

The chain uses TRBV2 and TRBJ1-1, with no clear D. Between the trimmed V and J ends, which lost 1 base and 1 base, there was a span of 4 bases. The CDR3 loop spans 13 amino acids. Germline CDR1 reads SNHLY; CDR2 reads FYNNEI. DNA for the CDR3: TGTGCCAGCAGTGAAGGGGGGAACACTGAAGCTTTCTTT. Its protein is CASSEGGNTEAFF.

The chain has TRBV15 and TRBJ2-1; 15 nucleotides agree with TRBD2. This CDR3 is built from 18 residues. V trimming: 1 base; J trimming: 12 bases; junction bases outside the gene matches: 13. Looked up from germline, CDR1 is LNHNV and CDR2 is YYDKDF (reference sequence). The CDR3 sequence is CATSRVLIGTSGGHWQFF. DNA for the CDR3: TGTGCCACCAGCAGAGTACTAATTGGGACTAGCGGGGGGCATTGGCAGTTCTTC. The full variable domain, in which reference TRBV15 and TRBJ2-1 provide the parts outside the CDR3, is DAMVIQNPRYQVTQFGKPVTLSCSQTLNHNVMYWYQQKSSQAPKLLFHYYDKDFNNEADTPDNFQSRRPNTSFCFLDIRSPGLGDTAMYLCATSRVLIGTSGGHWQFFGPGTRLTVL.

V usage is TRBV19 and J usage is TRBJ2-5; tentatively, D is TRBD2 (6 bases). Germline CDR1 reads LNHDA; CDR2 reads SQIVND (reference sequence). The CDR3 totals 15 residues. V lost 3 bases and J 1 base, leaving 12 bases between the germline ends. The CDR3 region is CASSIGGTFQETQYF. The CDR3 region has the DNA TGTGCCAGTAGTATCGGTGGGACTTTCCAAGAGACCCAGTACTTC.

V gene TRBV2 combines with J gene TRBJ1-6; TRBD1 agrees at 8 bases. The CDR3 is 16 residues long. Germline V gives CDR1 SNHLY, CDR2 FYNNEI. Unmatched junction bases numbered 8, after V lost 3 bases and J lost 7 bases. The CDR3 spells CASSDVWDRTNSPLHF. Written as DNA, the CDR3 is TGTGCCAGCAGTGACGTATGGGACAGGACCAATTCACCCCTCCACTTT. The full variable domain, with the rest looked up from reference TRBV2 and TRBJ1-6, is EPEVTQTPSHQVTQMGQEVILRCVPISNHLYFYWYRQILGQKVEFLVSFYNNEISEKSEIFDDQFSVERPDGSNFTLKIRSTKLEDSAMYFCASSDVWDRTNSPLHFGNGTRLTVT.

This chain connects TRBV4-1 to TRBJ1-1, with D tentatively TRBD1 (5 bases). The V gene lost 0 bases and the J gene lost 0 bases, with 17 bases spanning the gap. The CDR3 length is 18 residues. Looked up from germline, CDR1 is MGHRA and CDR2 is YSYEKL. CDR3 coding DNA: TGCGCCAGCAGCCAAGAATATCATCTCACAGGTATGAACACTGAAGCTTTCTTT. It codes for CASSQEYHLTGMNTEAFF.